A selection of T cell receptor beta chains follows, all from one sample in a study of blood T cell repertoires in COVID-19. The method was immunoSEQ multiplex PCR; TCRdb's version includes in-frame clones alone and lacks a portion of them. The table records 130,000 or so clones, nearly 70% of them present only once. Sequenced input: peripheral blood. These receptors were collected from a woman between 65 and 79 years old with acute or convalescent COVID-19. The CDR3 runs from the conserved cysteine through the conserved F or W. The D gene is left open where the match is weak. A row's size may be missing; if present it is once, few, many or a size class.

TRBJ2-1 | NA | 13 | NA | TRBV18 | CASSPRGYNEQFF | TGTGCCAGCTCACCGCGAGGCTACAATGAGCAGTTCTTC
TRBJ1-6 | NA | 17 | few | TRBV23-1 | CASSQADGGPYNSPLHF | TGCGCCAGCAGTCAAGCTGACGGGGGACCTTATAATTCACCCCTCCACTTT
TRBJ2-5 | TRBD2 | 14 | few | TRBV5-6 | CASSLAGTSGAGYF | TGTGCCAGCAGCTTGGCGGGGACTAGCGGGGCGGGGTACTTC
TRBJ2-6 | NA | 15 | NA | TRBV27 | CASSLRNDRANVLTF | TGTGCCAGCAGTTTACGTAACGACAGGGCCAACGTCCTGACTTTC
TRBJ1-2 | NA | 13 | NA | TRBV2 | CASSSDNLLGYTF | TGTGCCAGCAGTTCGGACAATTTGTTGGGCTACACCTTC
TRBJ2-7 | TRBD1 | 17 | NA | TRBV5-6 | CASSTAGTGLKSYEQYF | TGTGCCAGCAGCACCGCCGGGACAGGGCTTAAAAGCTACGAGCAGTACTTC
TRBJ2-2 | TRBD1 | 15 | NA | TRBV2 | CASSEQGAAVGELFF | TGTGCCAGCAGTGAACAGGGGGCGGCGGTCGGGGAGCTGTTTTTT
TRBJ2-1 | TRBD2 | 16 | NA | TRBV18 | CASSPLAGISYNEQFF | TGTGCCAGCTCACCCTTAGCGGGAATTTCCTACAATGAGCAGTTCTTC
TRBJ2-7 | TRBD1 | 13 | NA | TRBV15 | CATSQTGAWEQYF | TGTGCCACCAGCCAGACAGGGGCATGGGAGCAGTACTTC
TRBJ1-2 | TRBD1 | 17 | NA | TRBV10-2 | CASSDFGQGREGYGYTF | TGCGCCAGCAGTGATTTCGGACAGGGGAGGGAAGGCTATGGCTACACCTTC
TRBJ1-4 | NA | 16 | NA | TRBV10-3 | CAISESGTATNEKLFF | TGTGCCATCAGTGAGTCTGGGACTGCAACTAATGAAAAACTGTTTTTT
TRBJ2-2 | TRBD2 | 15 | NA | TRBV7-9 | CAAGSAGVDTGELFF | TGTGCCGCCGGGTCAGCGGGAGTCGACACCGGGGAGCTGTTTTTT
TRBJ1-5 | NA | 13 | NA | TRBV12-3/TRBV12-4 | CASSFRDRQPQHF | TGTGCCAGCAGTTTCAGGGATAGACAGCCCCAGCATTTT
TRBJ2-5 | TRBD1 | 12 | NA | TRBV19 | CASSSTGGPQYF | TGTGCCAGTAGTTCGACAGGGGGCCCCCAGTACTTC
TRBJ2-2 | TRBD2 | 17 | many | TRBV5-8 | CASSRPTSGTNTGELFF | TGTGCCAGCAGCCGCCCGACTAGCGGGACGAACACCGGGGAGCTGTTTTTT
TRBJ1-2 | TRBD1 | 13 | NA | TRBV6-2/TRBV6-3 | CASSYASGGDYTF | TGTGCCAGCAGTTACGCGTCAGGGGGTGACTACACCTTC
TRBJ2-6 | TRBD2 | 16 | NA | TRBV4-1 | CASSEVGGTGANVLTF | TGCGCCAGCAGCGAAGTGGGGGGGACTGGGGCCAACGTCCTGACTTTC
TRBJ2-5 | TRBD2 | 16 | NA | TRBV11-2 | CASSMGLAGPQETQYF | TGTGCCAGCAGCATGGGACTAGCGGGCCCCCAAGAGACCCAGTACTTC
TRBJ2-1 | TRBD1 | 14 | NA | TRBV3-1/TRBV3-2 | CASEGQGTYNEQFF | TGTGCCAGCGAGGGACAGGGTACCTACAATGAGCAGTTCTTC
TRBJ1-2 | TRBD1 | 18 | few | TRBV11-3 | CASSLEVSRDRETYGYTF | TGTGCCAGCAGCTTAGAGGTAAGCCGGGACAGGGAAACTTATGGCTACACCTTC
TRBJ1-1 | NA | 15 | NA | TRBV9 | CASSPTVGGSTEAFF | TGTGCCAGCAGCCCGACCGTAGGTGGGAGCACTGAAGCTTTCTTT
TRBJ2-7 | NA | 12 | NA | TRBV19 | CASRSGVHEQYF | TGTGCCAGTAGATCAGGGGTGCACGAGCAGTACTTC
TRBJ1-1 | NA | 12 | once | TRBV19 | CASKRPNTEAFF | TGTGCCAGTAAGAGGCCGAACACTGAAGCTTTCTTT
TRBJ1-2 | NA | 15 | NA | TRBV28 | CASSLEGRNNYGYTF | TGTGCCAGCAGTTTAGAGGGAAGAAATAACTATGGCTACACCTTC